This TCR beta chain was recovered during a study of T cells in Graves' hyperthyroidism and ophthalmopathy. Findings of the study overall: Among thyroid clonotypes expanded above 0.001, most also appeared in blood. Separating ophthalmopathy from stable hyperthyroidism was achieved by a 13 V-J model.

Trimming removed 5 bases at V and 5 bases at J, with 15 bases between. Germline V gene lookup returns CDR1 MNHEY and CDR2 SMNVEV (reference sequence). The CDR3 totals 14 residues. Clinical symptoms, serum thyroxine, TRAb, thyroid ultrasound and orbital computed tomography informed diagnoses. Cells are PBMCs isolated from around 9.4 ml of fresh blood. Template material for amplifying TCR beta CDR3 regions consisted of RNA transcripts. First-round RT-PCR with HTBI primers amplified the TCR CDR3 region. MiXCR, applied by TCRdb to the multiplex PCR reads, yields one record per CDR3 protein. Of 750,000 to 900,000 distinct CDR3 sequences listed, 38% are singletons. On this clonotype itself: Its antigen is unidentified.

This sequence was found in a man between 18 and 35 years old with Graves' hyperthyroidism. The V and J genes are TRBV27 and TRBJ1-2; TRBD1 might be the D (5 bases). Sequencing was done on a sample of blood. The CDR3 here is CASSPLGEPYGYTF. As DNA, the CDR3 is TGTGCCAGCAGTCCTTTGGGGGAACCTTATGGCTACACCTTC.